This T cell receptor beta chain was obtained from a study of shared clonotypes between healthy human individuals. Data came from immunoSEQ multiplex PCR; TCRdb stores just in-frame clones and leaves some out. In the table there are about 2.1 million clones, 93% of which are singletons. Per germline, CDR1 MNHNY and CDR2 SVGAGI (reference sequence). CDR3 length equals 14 residues. V lost 7 bases, J lost 0 bases, and 12 bases lay in between. With respect to this clone: Its antigen is unidentified.

General study results and limits: Having only a few donors restricted how much genetic and exposure-history diversity was captured.

Naivety among CD8 cells was defined by CD45RO negativity and positive CCR7 selection, thereby excluding terminally differentiated effector memory CD45RA+ cells. Recent vaccinations or acute infections were absent in the healthy HIV-negative adult donors. Sequenced sample: naive CD8+ T cells from PBMCs. This clonotype was sampled from a man in his late teens or twenties in good health. Some clones in this sample may be carry-over from other donors' samples. V is TRBV6-6 and J is TRBJ1-1, with D perhaps matching TRBD1 (5 bases). The CDR3 DNA follows: TGTGCCAGCAAAAAGACAGCCTTGAACACTGAAGCTTTCTTT. Translation: CASKKTALNTEAFF.